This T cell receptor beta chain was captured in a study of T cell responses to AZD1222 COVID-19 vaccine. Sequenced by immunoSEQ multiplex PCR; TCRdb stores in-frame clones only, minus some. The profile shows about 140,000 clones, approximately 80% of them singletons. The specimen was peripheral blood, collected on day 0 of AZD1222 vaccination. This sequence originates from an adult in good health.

The CDR3 loop is CASSRTGEGSPLHF. Here the CDR3 DNA reads TGTGCCAGCAGTCGGACAGGGGAGGGCTCACCCCTCCACTTT. The rearrangement joins TRBV5-4 to TRBJ1-6, with TRBD1 matching over 9 bases. The V gene's germline CDR1 is SGHNT and CDR2 YYREEE (reference sequence). V gave up 5 bases and J gave up 10 bases; unmatched junction bases: 7. The CDR3 runs to 14 residues. The complete variable domain, with remaining parts taken from reference TRBV5-4 and TRBJ1-6, reads ETGVTQSPTHLIKTRGQQVTLRCSSQSGHNTVSWYQQALGQGPQFIFQYYREEENGRGNFPPRFSGLQFPNYSSELNVNALELDDSALYLCASSRTGEGSPLHFGNGTRLTVT.